This T cell receptor (beta chain) was identified during a study of OX40 agonist ivuxolimab in advanced cancers. As for the study in general: Ivuxolimab, an antibody that agonizes OX40 (CD134), was administered to the patients.

Patients with autoimmune history or systemic immunosuppression were excluded. Cycle 7 day 1, cycle 4 day 1, and baseline were the timepoints at which blood was sampled. The study, taken as a whole, reports: The mean number of expanded clones was higher in CD8+ T cells than in CD4+.

Details on this clone: Its antigen is not identified.

The trim removed 4 bases at V and 0 bases at J, leaving 7 bases unmatched. The CDR3 covers 16 residues. Using immunoSEQ multiplex PCR, the repertoire was profiled, and TCRdb retains in-frame clones only, with some absent. The sample consists of 53,000 or so clones, approximately 84% of them appearing once. This chain links TRBV5-3 with TRBJ2-1; TRBD2 aligns across 7 bases. TRBV5-3 is known as an ORF, though its function is uncertain. This specimen consisted of CD4+ or CD8+ T cells sorted from blood, obtained in a trial of the OX40 agonist ivuxolimab. The sequence came from an adult with an advanced solid tumor such as melanoma, head and neck, liver or kidney cancer. This chain's CDR3 is CARSISSGLSYNEQFF. The CDR3 coding sequence is TGTGCCAGAAGCATCTCTAGCGGCCTCTCCTACAATGAGCAGTTCTTC.